A selection of T cell receptor beta chains follows, all from one sample in a study of cytomegalovirus exposure and HLA in healthy donors. Clones were sequenced by immunoSEQ multiplex PCR, and TCRdb holds only the in-frame ones, with some missing. This repertoire shows under 150,000 clones, about 80% found once; its top ten account for approximately 3%. Material: PBMCs. All receptors derive from a boy aged 2 to 9 in good health and CMV-seronegative. CDR3s include the opening cysteine and the closing phenylalanine or tryptophan. D genes are given only for firm matches. Not all rows give a size; the values are once, few, many and, for expanded clones, a class.

D gene,J gene,clone size,V gene,CDR3 DNA,CDR3 protein
.,TRBJ1-3,.,TRBV29-1,TGCAGCGCGGGAGCAGGCTCTGGAAACACCATATATTTT,CSAGAGSGNTIYF
TRBD1,TRBJ2-1,.,TRBV7-8,TGTGCCAGCAGCCCTGGACAGGGGGAATACAATGAGCAGTTCTTC,CASSPGQGEYNEQFF
TRBD1,TRBJ1-1,.,TRBV19,TGTGCCAGTAGTATCCTCACCCCCCTCCGGGGACAGATGAACACTGAAGCTTTCTTT,CASSILTPLRGQMNTEAFF
.,TRBJ2-7,.,TRBV14,TGTGCCAGCAGCCCCCCGGGGGTCCACGAGCAGTACTTC,CASSPPGVHEQYF
TRBD1,TRBJ1-2,once,TRBV19,TGTGCCAGTGGAGACAGGGGATATGGCTACACCTTC,CASGDRGYGYTF
.,TRBJ1-2,.,TRBV7-2,TGTGCCAGCAGCTTACTTGCGACAGGCGGCTATGGCTACACCTTC,CASSLLATGGYGYTF
TRBD1,TRBJ1-1,.,TRBV4-1,TGCGCCAGCAGCCAAGATCGGGTAGGGACAGGGGGCATGACTGAAGCTTTCTTT,CASSQDRVGTGGMTEAFF
.,TRBJ2-3,.,TRBV7-2,TGTGCCAGCAGCCCGGACAGAGGATCAGATACGCAGTATTTT,CASSPDRGSDTQYF
TRBD2,TRBJ2-1,few,TRBV10-3,TGTGCCATCAGTGAGTCAAGCGGGAGCACCTACAATGAGCAGTTCTTC,CAISESSGSTYNEQFF
.,TRBJ1-1,.,TRBV4-3,TGCGCCAGCAGCCACGGGGGGATAGCGAACACTGAAGCTTTCTTT,CASSHGGIANTEAFF
.,TRBJ1-1,.,TRBV18,TGTGCCAGCTCACCAAATGAGGGCACTGAAGCTTTCTTT,CASSPNEGTEAFF
.,TRBJ2-3,.,TRBV5-3,TGTGCCAGATCCGGCAGGGGTTTCCCAGATACGCAGTATTTT,CARSGRGFPDTQYF
.,TRBJ1-2,.,TRBV6-4,TGTGCCAGCAGTGAAGGACAGTCCTATGGCTACACCTTC,CASSEGQSYGYTF
TRBD2,TRBJ2-5,once,TRBV7-9,TGTGCCAGCAGCCCTCCCCCGGGGAGGGGCCAAGAGACCCAGTACTTC,CASSPPPGRGQETQYF
TRBD2,TRBJ2-3,.,TRBV4-1,TGCGCCAGCAGCCAAGTAGGACTAGCGGGAGGAGATACGCAGTATTTT,CASSQVGLAGGDTQYF
TRBD1,TRBJ2-5,.,TRBV27,TGTGCCAGCAGCCACGACAGGGAGAGAGAGACCCAGTACTTC,CASSHDRERETQYF